This entry describes one T cell receptor (beta chain). The V and J ends lost 4 bases and 4 bases, in that order; junction bases with no gene match: 10. The CDR3 is 15 residues long. Germline V gene lookup returns CDR1 SQVTM and CDR2 ANQGSEA. This sample stems from a study of blood T cell repertoires in COVID-19. Profiled with immunoSEQ multiplex PCR; TCRdb holds only in-frame clones, not every one. The repertoire consists of a few hundred thousand clones, with roughly 89% occurring once and the leading ten covering around 5.8%. Self-reported history from a screening survey and questionnaire set each donor's cohort.

The clonotype comes from a woman aged 40 to 50 who had recovered from COVID-19. Specimen: PBMCs or T cells enriched from blood (not recorded which). The V gene is TRBV29-1, the J gene TRBJ2-7; 10 bases agree with TRBD2. DNA of the CDR3: TGCAGCGTTGCCCAAGCGGGAGGGGGAGCTTACGAGCAGTACTTC. It yields the protein CSVAQAGGGAYEQYF.